A selection of T cell receptor beta chains follows, all from one sample in a study of blood T cell repertoires in COVID-19. The table came from immunoSEQ multiplex PCR; TCRdb's copy has only in-frame clones and leaves some out. In the table there are 60,000 to 65,000 clones, nearly 90% of which are singletons. The sequenced sample was peripheral blood. Receptors were obtained from a man between 50 and 59 years old with active COVID-19. The CDR3 runs from the conserved cysteine through the conserved F or W. D genes are given only for firm matches. The size of a clone is reported for some rows only, either as once, few or many, or as a class for expanded clones.

j_call | clone_size | v_call | d_call | cdr3_nt | cdr3_aa
TRBJ1-6 | NA | TRBV18 | NA | TGTGCCAGCTCACCGGGGAGTTCACCCCTCCACTTT | CASSPGSSPLHF
TRBJ2-5 | NA | TRBV12-3/TRBV12-4 | NA | TGTGCCAGCAGCCTACAAGAGACCCAGTACTTC | CASSLQETQYF
TRBJ1-5 | NA | TRBV9 | TRBD1 | TGTGCCAGCAGCGCCACAGGGGGCAATCAGCCCCAGCATTTT | CASSATGGNQPQHF
TRBJ2-1 | NA | TRBV18 | TRBD2 | TGTGCCAGCTCACCACGACTAGCGGGGGGCCCCTACAATGAGCAGTTCTTC | CASSPRLAGGPYNEQFF
TRBJ1-1 | NA | TRBV3-1/TRBV3-2 | NA | TGTGCCAGCAACACTAGGAACACTGAAGCTTTCTTT | CASNTRNTEAFF
TRBJ2-3 | NA | TRBV6-5 | NA | TGTGCCAGCAGCCGGGGGAGAGGCACAGATACGCAGTATTTT | CASSRGRGTDTQYF
TRBJ2-1 | NA | TRBV9 | TRBD2 | TGTGCCAGCAGCGTACGTGGGGGGGTGGTGAGGAATGAGCAGTTCTTC | CASSVRGGVVRNEQFF
TRBJ1-2 | NA | TRBV19 | NA | TGTGCCAGTAGTAGGGATTCAGGGAAGGACTATGGCTACACCTTC | CASSRDSGKDYGYTF
TRBJ1-2 | NA | TRBV18 | NA | TGTGCCAGCTCGTACGGTCCACCCAGCGGGGAGCCTAACTATGGCTACACCTTC | CASSYGPPSGEPNYGYTF
TRBJ2-7 | NA | TRBV5-1 | NA | TGCGCCAGCAGCTTGGGGGCCTATACCTACGAGCAGTACTTC | CASSLGAYTYEQYF
TRBJ1-3 | NA | TRBV4-1 | TRBD1 | TGCGCCAGCAGCCTACGACAGGGGGCTATCTCTGGAAACACCATATATTTT | CASSLRQGAISGNTIYF
TRBJ2-2 | NA | TRBV13 | TRBD1 | TGTGCCAGCAGCTTAGGTTGGACAGGGGTCCCCGGGGAGCTGTTTTTT | CASSLGWTGVPGELFF
TRBJ2-6 | NA | TRBV4-3 | TRBD1 | TGCGCCAGCAGCCAAGCCCTCAGGGGGTCTGGGGCCAACGTCCTGACTTTC | CASSQALRGSGANVLTF
TRBJ1-6 | once | TRBV7-6 | TRBD1 | TGTGCCAGCAGCTTGACAGGGACCGGGAGGGAATCACCCCTCCACTTT | CASSLTGTGRESPLHF
TRBJ1-1 | few | TRBV2 | TRBD1 | TGTGCCAGCAGAGAGGACAGGGTCACTGAAGCTTTCTTT | CASREDRVTEAFF
TRBJ2-3 | NA | TRBV5-6 | NA | TGTGCCAGCAGCTTGCATAGCGCTAGAGATACGCAGTATTTT | CASSLHSARDTQYF
TRBJ2-5 | NA | TRBV20-1 | NA | TGCAGTGCTAGTAGGGCGGCAGGGGAAGAGACCCAGTACTTC | CSASRAAGEETQYF
TRBJ1-3 | NA | TRBV11-1 | NA | TGTGCCAGCAGCCTGAACAGGGAACGGGACACCATATATTTT | CASSLNRERDTIYF
TRBJ1-5 | NA | TRBV5-8 | TRBD1 | TGTGCCAGCAGCCTTTGGGACAGCCGAAATCAGCCCCAGCATTTT | CASSLWDSRNQPQHF
TRBJ1-1 | NA | TRBV10-3 | NA | TGTGCCATCAGTGAATTGGGGGGAGTGAACACTGAAGCTTTCTTT | CAISELGGVNTEAFF
TRBJ2-3 | NA | TRBV10-3 | NA | TGTGCCAGCCAACCCTCTACGCTAAGCACAGATACGCAGTATTTT | CASQPSTLSTDTQYF
TRBJ2-1 | NA | TRBV6-1 | NA | TGTGCCAGCAGTGGTTTAAGTGCTGGCGGCTCCTACAATGAGCAGTTCTTC | CASSGLSAGGSYNEQFF